One and the same sample provided the 20 T cell receptor beta chains below, sequenced in a study of cytomegalovirus exposure and HLA in healthy donors. The PCR made use of 60 Vbeta and 13 Jbeta primers. TCRdb's copy holds only in-frame clones and misses some; the assay was immunoSEQ multiplex PCR. The sample table sets out about 77,000 clones. Sequencing was done on a sample of PBMCs. These TCRs come from a man aged 45-65 years in good health and CMV-seropositive.

The chain joins TRBV5-6 to TRBJ1-1; D remains unclear. The CDR3 is made up of 12 amino acids. Germline V gene sequence: CDR1 SGHDT, CDR2 YYEEEE. Trimming left V 4 bases short and J 9 bases short, with 13 bases between. CDR3 nucleotide sequence: TGTGCCAGCAGCCCGCGGCGAATGCAAGCTTTCTTT. Amino acids: CASSPRRMQAFF.

About this clone itself: The germline gene is not matched at one end of the junction; a read error may be the cause. The chain uses TRBV30 and TRBJ1-2, with 11 positions matching TRBD1. Germline V lookup: CDR1 GTSNPN, CDR2 SVGIG (reference sequence). The CDR3 runs to 15 residues. This CDR3 reads CAGSRGGQGAGGYTF. Written as DNA, the CDR3 is TGTGCCGGGAGTAGAGGCGGACAGGGGGCCGGGGGCTACACCTTC.

This chain uses TRBV7-9 with TRBJ1-1; D perhaps matches TRBD1 (5 bases). With 0 bases removed from V and 1 base from J, the gap between germline ends came to 15 bases. Germline V CDR1 and CDR2: SEHNR, FQNEAQ (reference sequence). This CDR3 region has 17 residues. CDR3 nucleotide sequence: TGTGCCAGCAGCTTAGCGTTAAAAGGGGCAAAGAACACTGAAGCTTTCTTT. Translation: CASSLALKGAKNTEAFF.

The rearrangement joins TRBV4-1 to TRBJ1-2; D not resolved. The CDR3 covers 15 residues. Trimming took 0 bases from V and 2 from J, leaving 10 bases between them. Germline loops: CDR1 MGHRA, CDR2 YSYEKL. CDR3 region: CASSQDRGGNYGYTF. Written as DNA, the CDR3 is TGCGCCAGCAGCCAAGATCGGGGAGGGAACTATGGCTACACCTTC.

V usage is TRBV27 and J usage is TRBJ2-7; D possibly corresponds to TRBD1 (6 bases). The germline V gene encodes CDR1 MNHEY and CDR2 SMNVEV (reference sequence). V was cut by 10 bases and J by 3 bases, with 19 bases left in between. The CDR3 spans 14 residues. CDR3 nucleotides: TGTGCCACCCCCATGAACAGGGTACGCTACGAGCAGTACTTC. It codes for CATPMNRVRYEQYF.

The chain employs TRBV6-5 and TRBJ1-1; 9 positions agree with TRBD1. V was pared by 6 bases and J by 5 bases, with 4 bases of the junction left unmatched. The CDR3 covers 13 residues. From germline, CDR1 is MNHEY and CDR2 SVGAGI. In DNA, the CDR3 is TGTGCCAGCAGATGGGACAGGGAAACTGAAGCTTTCTTT. It yields the protein CASRWDRETEAFF.

V usage is TRBV4-1 and J usage is TRBJ1-2, with a possible D match to TRBD1 (5 bases). Looked up from germline, CDR1 is MGHRA and CDR2 is YSYEKL. Trimming pared 4 bases from V and 2 bases from J, leaving 14 bases between. CDR3 length: 15 amino acids. The CDR3 DNA follows: TGCGCCAGCAGCCGGACACAGGTTCCCAACTATGGCTACACCTTC. This codes for CASSRTQVPNYGYTF.

The chain uses TRBV5-4 and TRBJ2-2; 7 bases match TRBD1. The CDR3 spans 16 residues. The V segment lost 1 base and the J segment 1 base; nucleotides outside the gene matches: 4. Looked up from germline, CDR1 is SGHNT and CDR2 is YYREEE (reference sequence). CDR3 nucleotide sequence: TGTGCCAGCAGCTTGAATAGACAGGGGAACACCGGGGAGCTGTTTTTT. This sequence encodes CASSLNRQGNTGELFF.

The J gene is TRBJ2-5, the V gene TRBV7-7, with 7 bases aligning to TRBD1. CDR3 length: 17 amino acids. Trimming took 2 bases from V and 5 from J; bases not matched to a gene: 14. CDR1 and CDR2 from the germline V gene are SSHAT and FNYEAQ (reference sequence). The CDR3 nucleotides read TGTGCCAGCAGCTTAAATCCGACAGGGCTTCGTGCGGAGACCCAGTACTTC. Protein sequence: CASSLNPTGLRAETQYF.

This chain links TRBV5-1 with TRBJ1-3, with 9 nucleotides matching TRBD1. Germline CDR1 is SGHRS and CDR2 is YFSETQ. After removal of 4 bases from V and 1 base from J, the junction contained 6 bases not matched to a gene. The CDR3 spans 16 residues. The CDR3 DNA reads as TGCGCCAGCAGCCAAGTACAGGGGGCATCTGGAAACACCATATATTTT. Translation: CASSQVQGASGNTIYF.

V usage is TRBV6-1 and J usage is TRBJ1-5, with D possibly matching TRBD1 (6 bases). The CDR3 loop spans 15 amino acids. Germline-derived CDR1 and CDR2 are MNHNS and SASEGT. With 2 bases removed from V and 5 bases from J, the gap between germline ends came to 13 bases. CDR3 in amino acids: CASSETGTDDQPQHF. The DNA for the CDR3 is TGTGCCAGCAGTGAAACAGGGACGGATGATCAGCCCCAGCATTTT.

This sequence joins TRBV15 and TRBJ2-5; possibly TRBD1 for D (6 bases). V lost 5 bases to trimming and J lost 5 bases, with 12 bases between them. The CDR3 has 13 amino acids. CDR1 is LNHNV, CDR2 YYDKDF, per germline (reference sequence). In DNA form, the CDR3 reads TGTGCCACCAGCCCCCGAAGGGGGGAGACCCAGTACTTC. It yields the protein CATSPRRGETQYF.

This chain connects TRBV5-6 to TRBJ2-5, with 8 bases matching TRBD2. Trimming removed 0 bases from V and 7 bases from J; junction bases left unmatched: 5. This CDR3 region has 14 residues. The V gene's germline CDR1 is SGHDT and CDR2 YYEEEE. The CDR3 here is CASSLGAGVGTQYF. The CDR3 region has the DNA TGTGCCAGCAGCTTGGGAGCGGGGGTTGGGACCCAGTACTTC.

This chain joins TRBV2 and TRBJ2-1, with 8 bases that match TRBD2. The CDR3 is made up of 16 amino acids. Germline-derived CDR1 and CDR2 are SNHLY and FYNNEI. J gave up 0 bases and V 3 bases, and 4 bases lay outside the gene matches. The CDR3 is CASSEGSGSSYNEQFF. The DNA for the CDR3 is TGTGCCAGCAGTGAGGGGAGCGGGAGCTCCTACAATGAGCAGTTCTTC.

The genes are TRBV2 and TRBJ2-1; tentative D call: TRBD1 (7 bases). The CDR3 has 11 residues. V was cut by 10 bases and J by 10 bases, with 14 bases left in between. Per germline, CDR1 SNHLY and CDR2 FYNNEI. In DNA, the CDR3 is TGTGCCAACAGGGGTGGAGGGGAGCAGTTCTTC. It codes for CANRGGGEQFF.

This chain joins TRBV5-8 and TRBJ1-1, with D possibly being TRBD1 (5 bases). CDR1 is SGHTS and CDR2 is YDEGEE in the germline V gene. This CDR3 is 13 amino acids long. V was shortened by 4 bases and J by 8 bases, with 15 bases between the two germline ends. The DNA of the CDR3 is TGTGCCAGCAGCGTCTTCAGGGTGGAAGAAGCTTTCTTT. Its protein product is CASSVFRVEEAFF.

The chain combines TRBV28 with TRBJ1-1; 9 bases match TRBD1. CDR1 is MDHEN, CDR2 SYDVKM, per germline. The CDR3 is 16 residues long. V lost 5 bases, J lost 1 base, and 8 bases stayed unmatched. Written as DNA, the CDR3 is TGTGCCAGCAGTGGGACAGGGAGAGTGCGGAACACTGAAGCTTTCTTT. Translating gives CASSGTGRVRNTEAFF.

The chain employs TRBV19 and TRBJ1-1; the match to TRBD1 covers 7 bases. The CDR3 loop spans 14 amino acids. Germline CDR1 reads LNHDA; CDR2 reads SQIVND (reference sequence). Trimming at V came to 5 bases and at J to 4 bases, leaving 7 bases not matched to a gene. CDR3 nucleotide sequence: TGTGCCAGTAGTCGTTTAGGGGGCATCACTGAAGCTTTCTTT. It translates to CASSRLGGITEAFF.

This chain uses TRBV6-1 with TRBJ1-1; maybe TRBD1 (5 bases). CDR1 MNHNS and CDR2 SASEGT come from the germline V gene. This CDR3 contains 12 residues. V was cut by 3 bases and J by 6 bases, with 8 bases left in between. The CDR3, as DNA: TGTGCCAGCAGTGAGGGGCAGCCTGAAGCTTTCTTT. It is translated as CASSEGQPEAFF.

V is TRBV5-1 and J is TRBJ2-7; a possible D gene is TRBD2 (5 bases). There are 14 residues in the CDR3. Germline V CDR1 and CDR2: SGHRS, YFSETQ. Trimming cost V 2 bases and J 5 bases, with 14 bases left between them. This CDR3 is CASSLEGMNNEQYF. As DNA, the CDR3 is TGCGCCAGCAGCTTAGAGGGTATGAACAACGAGCAGTACTTC.